The 27 T cell receptor beta chains below were found in one sample sequenced in a study of CD8+CD57+ T cells in acquired aplastic anemia. For CDR3 and TCR beta VDJ profiling, genomic DNA was the template used. TCRdb analysed the reads with MiXCR anew, one entry per CDR3 protein. The sample records roughly 170,000 distinct CDR3 sequences, about 44% being singletons. Patients chosen for sequencing had CD8+CD57+ cells that had expanded, as shown by flow cytometry. Specimen: sorted CD4+, CD8+, or CD8+CD57+ T cells (not recorded which) from PBMCs. The receptors derive from a human donor with aplastic anemia.

This clonotype turned up a few times. The chain employs TRBV10-2 and TRBJ2-7, with D possibly TRBD1 on 6 matching bases. The length of the CDR3 is 14 residues. V was pared by 8 bases and J by 2 bases, with 16 bases between. Looked up from germline, CDR1 is WSHSY and CDR2 is SAAADI. The CDR3 region is CASRLGTTPYEQYF. CDR3 in DNA: TGCGCCAGCCGACTGGGGACAACTCCCTACGAGCAGTACTTC.

Only one count was recorded for this clonotype. This rearrangement joins TRBV11-1 to TRBJ2-7; 11 nucleotides match TRBD2. The CDR3 consists of 16 residues. The germline CDR1 and CDR2 sequences are SGHAT and FQDESV (reference sequence). Trimming cost V 1 base and J 5 bases; bases outside gene matches: 7. The CDR3 sequence: CASSLVPLAGANEQYF. The CDR3 DNA sequence: TGTGCCAGCAGCTTAGTCCCACTAGCGGGAGCAAACGAGCAGTACTTC.

The chain employs TRBV2 and TRBJ2-3; 10 nucleotides align to TRBD1. After removal of 5 bases from V and 6 bases from J, the junction contained 2 bases not matched to a gene. CDR3 length: 13 amino acids. CDR1 SNHLY and CDR2 FYNNEI come from the germline V gene. DNA of the CDR3: TGTGCCAGCAGTTGGACAGGGGGGGATACGCAGTATTTT. Translation gives CASSWTGGDTQYF.

This clonotype came up a few times. The chain recombines TRBV6-1 with TRBJ2-2, with D possibly TRBD1 on 6 matching bases. The CDR3 extends over 15 amino acids. The V gene lost 6 bases and the J gene lost 7 bases, with 18 bases spanning the gap. CDR1 is MNHNS, CDR2 SASEGT, per germline. CDR3 protein: CASRSLGAQNGELFF. For the CDR3, the DNA is TGTGCCAGCAGAAGCTTGGGGGCGCAAAACGGGGAGCTGTTTTTT.

V and J are TRBV19 and TRBJ1-5, with 7 bases lining up with TRBD1. The CDR3 has 15 residues. Germline CDR1 reads LNHDA; CDR2 reads SQIVND (reference sequence). V dropped 4 bases and J dropped 1; count of bases not matched to a gene: 4. The DNA for the CDR3 is TGTGCCAGTAGTAGCGGGACAGTAAGCAATCAGCCCCAGCATTTT. Translation: CASSSGTVSNQPQHF.

This clonotype was counted many times. The chain combines TRBV10-3 with TRBJ2-4, with 11 bases identical to TRBD1. V lost 0 bases to trimming and J lost 4 bases; unmatched junction nucleotides: 5. Germline assignment: CDR1 ENHRY and CDR2 SYGVKD. This CDR3 region has 17 residues. CDR3 amino acids: CAISESSDRGPKNIQYF. CDR3 DNA sequence: TGTGCCATCAGTGAGTCGTCGGACAGGGGGCCTAAAAACATTCAGTACTTC.

The J gene is TRBJ2-5, the V gene TRBV6-5; D is unclear. The CDR3 is made up of 13 amino acids. Germline V CDR1 and CDR2: MNHEY, SVGAGI. The ends were cut back, 5 bases at V and 5 bases at J, with 12 bases in the middle. As DNA, the CDR3 is TGTGCCAGCAGTAACGGATTCAGTGAGACCCAGTACTTC. Its translation is CASSNGFSETQYF.

As to this clonotype: This could be a read error, since a much larger clone is one nucleotide away. This chain uses TRBV10-3 with TRBJ1-2, with TRBD1 matching 8 bases. The ends lost 10 bases at V and 4 bases at J; junction bases unmatched: 14. CDR3 length equals 15 residues. From germline, CDR1 is ENHRY and CDR2 SYGVKD. For the CDR3, the DNA is TGTGCCAGCCGTGAAGCAGTGACAGGGGCCTATGGCTACACCTTC. It translates to CASREAVTGAYGYTF.

The gene calls are TRBV7-8 and TRBJ2-7, with 8 positions matching TRBD2. CDR3 size: 14 residues. Germline loops: CDR1 SGHVS, CDR2 FQNEAQ. The V segment lost 4 bases and the J segment 3 bases; nucleotides outside the gene matches: 5. The CDR3 reads CASSSPGGYYEQYF. The DNA of the CDR3 is TGTGCCAGCAGCTCTCCGGGAGGGTACTACGAGCAGTACTTC.

The CDR3 region has the DNA TGTGCCAGCAATGAGCTAGCGGGGCAGACCCAGTACTTC. This translates into CASNELAGQTQYF. The chain joins TRBV2 to TRBJ2-5; TRBD2 matches 9 bases. The trim removed 7 bases at V and 6 bases at J, leaving 6 bases unmatched. This CDR3 contains 13 residues. The germline gives CDR1 SNHLY, CDR2 FYNNEI.

This clonotype was recorded at least ten times. This sequence joins TRBV7-2 and TRBJ1-5; TRBD1 agrees at 8 bases. The CDR3 is 15 amino acids. After removal of 2 bases from V and 6 bases from J, the junction contained 6 bases not matched to a gene. Germline CDR1 is SGHTA and CDR2 is FQGNSA. The CDR3 loop reads CASSLIQGVGQPQHF. CDR3 in DNA: TGTGCCAGCAGCTTAATACAGGGGGTCGGTCAGCCCCAGCATTTT. The entire variable domain, with the rest obtained from reference TRBV7-2 and TRBJ1-5, is as follows: GAGVSQSPSNKVTEKGKDVELRCDPISGHTALYWYRQSLGQGLEFLIYFQGNSAPDKSGLPSDRFSAERTGGSVSTLTIQRTQQEDSAVYLCASSLIQGVGQPQHFGDGTRLSIL.

The chain carries TRBV6-4 and TRBJ1-6; maybe TRBD1 (5 bases). Germline-derived CDR1 and CDR2 are MRHNA and SNTAGT. The CDR3 contains 15 residues. V was cut by 0 bases and J by 9 bases, with 12 bases left in between. The CDR3 DNA reads as TGTGCCAGCAGTGACTCCGCAGGGAGTACTTCACCCCTCCACTTT. Protein: CASSDSAGSTSPLHF.

This clonotype was recorded at least ten times. The V and J genes are TRBV19 and TRBJ2-4; 8 nucleotides agree with TRBD1. The V segment lost 7 bases and the J segment 1 base; nucleotides outside the gene matches: 6. The germline V gene has CDR1 LNHDA and CDR2 SQIVND (reference sequence). The CDR3 runs 15 residues. CDR3 region: CASNAGQEAKNIQYF. In nucleotides, the CDR3 is TGTGCCAGTAACGCGGGACAGGAGGCCAAAAACATTCAGTACTTC.

The genes are TRBV15 and TRBJ2-1, with TRBD2 matching 7 bases. Germline V gene data show CDR1 as LNHNV and CDR2 as YYDKDF (reference sequence). The CDR3 is 14 residues long. Trimming removed 6 bases from V and 3 bases from J; junction bases left unmatched: 5. CDR3 coding DNA: TGTGCCACCAGACCTAGCGGAGACTACAATGAGCAGTTCTTC. This sequence encodes CATRPSGDYNEQFF.

This clonotype occurred many times. This chain joins TRBV7-9 and TRBJ2-3, with a weak D call TRBD2 (8 bases). V gave up 5 bases and J gave up 1 base, with 16 bases separating them. Germline values: CDR1 SEHNR, CDR2 FQNEAQ (reference sequence). This CDR3 region has 16 residues. DNA of the CDR3: TGTGCCAGCAGCCCGAGGGGGCGGGGGGGCACAGATACGCAGTATTTT. Translated, it gives CASSPRGRGGTDTQYF.

This clonotype was seen more than once but under ten times. The chain uses TRBV7-9 and TRBJ2-7; no clear D gene. The germline V gene has CDR1 SEHNR and CDR2 FQNEAQ (reference sequence). CDR3 length: 12 amino acids. Trimming removed 3 bases from V and 6 bases from J, with 9 bases in between. CDR3 nucleotides: TGTGCCAGCAGCTTTTCGGTGGGCGAGCAGTACTTC. Protein: CASSFSVGEQYF.

Points on this clonotype: Being one base from a much bigger clone, this may be a read error. The V and J genes are TRBV11-1 and TRBJ1-4; D unresolved. CDR1 and CDR2 from the germline V gene are SGHAT and FQDESV (reference sequence). V dropped 5 bases and J dropped 12 bases, with 28 bases sitting between them. The CDR3 length is 17 residues. The CDR3 DNA reads TGTGCCAGCAGCAGCCGGGCCGAAGGGCAGGTAAAGGAAGAACTGTTTTTT. This translates into CASSSRAEGQVKEELFF.

The chain employs TRBV5-8 and TRBJ2-3; 8 bases match TRBD1. V lost 4 bases, J lost 4 bases, and 5 bases stayed unmatched. The CDR3 has 14 amino acids. Germline V gene lookup returns CDR1 SGHTS and CDR2 YDEGEE. The CDR3 loop reads CASSGAGGADTQYF. Written as DNA, the CDR3 is TGTGCCAGCAGCGGGGCAGGGGGCGCAGATACGCAGTATTTT.

This clonotype was counted at least ten times. This may be a read error, as it is one base from a much larger clone. The gene calls are TRBV29-1 and TRBJ2-3; 8 positions match TRBD1. V was pared by 7 bases and J by 2 bases, with 8 bases of the junction left unmatched. CDR1 is SQVTM and CDR2 is ANQGSEA in the germline V gene. The CDR3 is made up of 14 amino acids. CDR3 sequence reads: CSAGGTGPTDTQYF. The CDR3 DNA reads TGCAGCGCTGGAGGGACAGGACCCACAGATACGCAGTATTTT.

This clonotype was counted ten times or more. V gene TRBV20-1 combines with J gene TRBJ2-1; possibly TRBD2 for D (5 bases). CDR1 DFQATT and CDR2 SNEGSKA come from the germline V gene (reference sequence). The CDR3 extends over 16 amino acids. Trimming shortened V by 0 bases and J by 11 bases, and 23 bases separated the two germline ends. The CDR3 nucleotides read TGCAGTGCTAGAGATGGGGAGACCCCTACGAGAAATAAGCAGTTCTTC. The encoded protein is CSARDGETPTRNKQFF.

Worth noting for this clonotype: A read error may explain this, as a much larger clone is one base away. CDR3 amino acids: CASTLGTQRTDTHYF. CDR3 sequence (DNA): TGTGCCAGCACCCTCGGGACACAGCGCACAGATACGCACTATTTT. This rearrangement joins TRBV5-5 to TRBJ2-3; TRBD1 is a possible D gene (6 bases). This CDR3 comprises 15 residues. Germline V lookup: CDR1 SGHKS, CDR2 YYEKEE (reference sequence).

The chain links TRBV11-2 to TRBJ2-3; D tentatively reads TRBD1 or TRBD2 (5 bases each). This CDR3 comprises 18 residues. The ends were cut back, 4 bases at V and 1 base at J, with 21 bases in the middle. CDR1 and CDR2 from the germline V gene are SGHAT and FQNNGV. CDR3 in amino acids: CASSSLPGPLLRTDTQYF. DNA for the CDR3: TGTGCCAGCAGCTCTCTACCGGGACCCCTACTTCGCACAGATACGCAGTATTTT. Based on the CDR3 plus reference TRBV11-2 and TRBJ2-3, the full variable domain is EAGVAQSPRYKIIEKRQSVAFWCNPISGHATLYWYQQILGQGPKLLIQFQNNGVVDDSQLPKDRFSAERLKGVDSTLKIQPAKLEDSAVYLCASSSLPGPLLRTDTQYFGPGTRLTVL.

Many counts were recorded for this clonotype. The CDR3 here is CASSQPGTGSTEAFF. The CDR3 nucleotides are TGTGCCAGCAGCCAACCCGGGACAGGGAGCACTGAAGCTTTCTTT. The chain couples TRBV4-2 to TRBJ1-1; TRBD1 aligns across 9 bases. The V gene's germline CDR1 is LGHNA and CDR2 YNFKEQ. The CDR3 sequence is 15 residues long. V lost 2 bases and J lost 4; bases outside the gene matches: 5.

The table lists this clonotype with many counts. J is TRBJ2-3 and V is TRBV10-1; D remains unclear. From germline, CDR1 is WNHNN and CDR2 SYGVQD (reference sequence). This CDR3 has 14 amino acids. The V and J ends lost 3 bases and 2 bases respectively, with 9 bases between them. DNA of the CDR3: TGCGCCAGCAGTGAAGAAAGAATCACAGATACGCAGTATTTT. This sequence encodes CASSEERITDTQYF.

CDR3 bases: TGCAGCGTTGTACGGGGGATGAACACTGAAGCTTTCTTT. The encoded protein is CSVVRGMNTEAFF. The chain combines TRBV29-1 with TRBJ1-1, with D tentatively TRBD1 (5 bases). Trimming took 4 bases from V and 0 from J, leaving 9 bases between them. Per germline, CDR1 SQVTM and CDR2 ANQGSEA. The CDR3 covers 13 residues.

This clonotype came up many times. The J gene is TRBJ2-5, the V gene TRBV20-1, with D possibly being TRBD2 (6 bases). The CDR3 totals 12 residues. V was clipped by 5 bases and J by 2 bases, with 9 bases between them. Germline values: CDR1 DFQATT, CDR2 SNEGSKA (reference sequence). DNA of the CDR3: TGCAGTGCTTCTGGGGGGCAAGAGACCCAGTACTTC. As protein: CSASGGQETQYF.

In the case of this clonotype: One end of the junction varies from germline; a read error may be responsible. The chain employs TRBV24-1 and TRBJ1-5, with D uncertain. There are 13 residues in the CDR3. In germline, CDR1 is KGHDR, CDR2 SFDVKD. The CDR3 sequence is CASSGDRNQPQHF. The CDR3 nucleotides are TGTGCCAGCAGTGGGGATCGGAATCAGCCCCAGCATTTT.